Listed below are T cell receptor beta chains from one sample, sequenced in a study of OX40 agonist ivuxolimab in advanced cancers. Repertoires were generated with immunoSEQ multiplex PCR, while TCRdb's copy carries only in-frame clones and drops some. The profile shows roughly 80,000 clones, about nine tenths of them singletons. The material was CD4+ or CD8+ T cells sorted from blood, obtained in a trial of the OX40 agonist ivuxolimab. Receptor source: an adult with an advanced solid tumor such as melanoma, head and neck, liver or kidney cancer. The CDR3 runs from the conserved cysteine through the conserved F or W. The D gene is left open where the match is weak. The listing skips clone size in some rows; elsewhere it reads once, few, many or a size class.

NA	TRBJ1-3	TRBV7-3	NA	TGTGCCAGCAGCATGCGAGGAGGGGCGCGGGGAAACACCATATATTTT	CASSMRGGARGNTIYF
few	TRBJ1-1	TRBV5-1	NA	TGCGCCAGCAGCTTTGAGGGCGACACTGAAGCTTTCTTT	CASSFEGDTEAFF
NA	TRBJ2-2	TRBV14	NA	TGTGCCAGCAGCCAAGGGGTAAGACCCTCCGGTCATTCCGGGGAGCTGTTTTTT	CASSQGVRPSGHSGELFF
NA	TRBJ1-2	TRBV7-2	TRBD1	TGTGCCAGCAGCAACCTACAGGGGGCTGATAGTGGCTACACCTTC	CASSNLQGADSGYTF
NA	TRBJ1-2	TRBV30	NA	TGTGCCTGGAGACAGCTCTATGGCTACACCTTC	CAWRQLYGYTF
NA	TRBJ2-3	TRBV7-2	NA	TGTGCCAGCAGCTACGACCATAGCAGGACAGATACGCAGTATTTT	CASSYDHSRTDTQYF
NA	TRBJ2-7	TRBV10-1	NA	TGCGCCAGCGGGGCCCATTCCTACGAGCAGTACTTC	CASGAHSYEQYF
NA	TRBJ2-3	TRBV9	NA	TGTGCCAGCAGCGTGGGGATTTTAAGCACAGATACGCAGTATTTT	CASSVGILSTDTQYF
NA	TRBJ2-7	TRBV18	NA	TGTGCCAGCTCACCACGCTCCGATTCCTACGAGCAGTACTTC	CASSPRSDSYEQYF
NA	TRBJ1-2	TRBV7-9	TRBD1	TGTGCCAGCAGCTTAGCGGGACAGGACTATGGCTACACCTTC	CASSLAGQDYGYTF
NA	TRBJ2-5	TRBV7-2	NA	TGTGCCAGCAGCCCCGATCAAGAGACCCAGTACTTC	CASSPDQETQYF
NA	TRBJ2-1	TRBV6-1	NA	TGTGCCAGCAGTGTGTACAGCCTCTCCTACAATGAGCAGTTCTTC	CASSVYSLSYNEQFF
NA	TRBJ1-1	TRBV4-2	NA	TGTGCCAGCAGCCAAGAGGGGGGGGCGCAGCGGGGCACTGAAGCTTTCTTT	CASSQEGGAQRGTEAFF
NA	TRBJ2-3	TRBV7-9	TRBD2	TGTGCCAGCAGCCCCGGGGGGTACACAGATACGCAGTATTTT	CASSPGGYTDTQYF
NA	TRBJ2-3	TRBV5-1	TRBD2	TGCGCCAGCAGCTTTCTAGCGGGGGGCACAGATACGCAGTATTTT	CASSFLAGGTDTQYF
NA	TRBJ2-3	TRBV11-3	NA	TGTGCCAGCAGCTTCTTTGATACGCAGTATTTT	CASSFFDTQYF
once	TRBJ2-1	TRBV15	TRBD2	TGTGCCACCAGCAGAGATCTGGCTAGCGGGAACTATGAGCAGTTCTTC	CATSRDLASGNYEQFF
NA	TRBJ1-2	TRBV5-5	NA	TGTGCCAGCAGCTTGGACATCTATGGCTACACCTTC	CASSLDIYGYTF
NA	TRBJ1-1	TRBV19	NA	TGTGCCAGTACCAAGGACAGACGGACTGAAGCTTTCTTT	CASTKDRRTEAFF
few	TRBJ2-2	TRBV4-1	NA	TGCGCCAGCAGCCGGGGGGACAGAGAGACCGGGGAGCTGTTTTTT	CASSRGDRETGELFF